This T cell receptor (beta chain) was sequenced during a study of blood T cell repertoires in COVID-19. Using immunoSEQ multiplex PCR, the repertoire was profiled, and TCRdb retains in-frame clones only, with some absent. The repertoire holds about 220,000 clones, with roughly 89% as singletons. This CDR3 is 15 amino acids long. The rearrangement uses TRBV21-1 and TRBJ1-2. TRBV21-1 represents a pseudogene. The clonotype was recovered from a man under 40 who had been exposed to COVID-19. What was sequenced was PBMCs or T cells enriched from blood (not recorded which). The DNA of the CDR3 is TGTGCCAGCATGGAGGAGGAGGGGATAGAGGGTGGCTACACCTTC. This encodes CASMEEEGIEGGYTF.